This T cell receptor beta chain was recovered during a study of CD8 T cells in ankylosing spondylitis. As regards this clonotype: Its matching antigen is unknown.

This CDR3 spans 15 amino acids. Trimming cost V 2 bases and J 6 bases, with 14 bases left between them. The germline V gene encodes CDR1 ENHRY and CDR2 SYGVKD. Broader study findings: Among TCR beta sequences, a motif of eight or nine highly homologous variants appeared characteristic of ankylosing spondylitis blood. Disease-associated clones were reportedly significantly overrepresented in matched ankylosing spondylitis synovial fluid.

TCRdb re-analysed the 5' RACE reads in MiXCR, keeping a single row per CDR3 protein. The sample records more than 600,000 distinct CDR3 sequences, around 19% being singletons. This sequence was found in a male donor with ankylosing spondylitis. This chain connects TRBV10-3 to TRBJ2-1; a possible D gene is TRBD1 (5 bases). The sequenced sample was blood, either unsorted or a sorted T cell fraction (not recorded which). CDR3 loop: CAISEPRTRGNEQFF. The CDR3, as DNA: TGTGCCATCAGTGAGCCAAGGACACGCGGCAATGAGCAGTTCTTC.